Sequencing of this T cell receptor beta chain was carried out in a study of CD8+ T cells in alopecia areata. Study-wide results and caveats: Lesional scalp, especially alopecia totalis/universalis, showed higher clonality than normal scalp. When scalp samples are sequenced, resident alphabeta T cells of normal skin are also captured.

Investigators sorted PBMCs to obtain both CD4+ and CD8+ T cells. Isolated RNA was reverse transcribed into cDNA used as the sequencing template. The data were produced by immunoSEQ multiplex PCR, yet TCRdb's version contains in-frame clones alone and is incomplete. The sample records fewer than 150,000 clones, about 61% being singletons. With respect to this clone: The antigen remains undetermined.

The sample consisted of CD4+ T cells sorted from blood. The receptor comes from a human donor in good health.

The CDR3 spells CASSHGGAPTQYF. CDR3 nucleotide sequence: TGTGCCAGCAGCCACGGCGGGGCACCGACGCAGTATTTT. The chain carries TRBV7-3 and TRBJ2-3; D is perhaps TRBD2 (6 bases). V lost 5 bases and J 9 bases, leaving 15 bases between the germline ends. Per the germline V gene, CDR1 is SGHTA and CDR2 is FQGTGA. This CDR3 has 13 residues.